Below are 29 T cell receptor beta chains sequenced from a single sample in a study of human T cells and chemical hapten exposure. Time point defined: patch test 1, 2 weeks after DPC sensitization. Treatment described: therapeutic diphenylcyclopropenone sensitization with weekly scalp DPC. TCRdb re-derived calls from the RACE reads in MiXCR, one entry per CDR3 protein. The sample includes some 120,000 distinct CDR3 sequences, 9.5% to 13% seen only once; the top ten take approximately 1.4%. The specimen was whole blood, collected in connection with sensitization to the hapten diphenylcyclopropenone (DPC). These receptors all stem from a woman between 50 and 59 years old with alopecia areata. Some clones in this sample may be carry-over from other donors' samples.

This clonotype was seen at least ten times. The rearrangement joins TRBV7-2 to TRBJ1-1, with a weak D call TRBD1 (6 bases). Trimming cost V 4 bases and J 1 base, with 19 bases left between them. The CDR3 is made up of 17 amino acids. The V gene's germline CDR1 is SGHTA and CDR2 FQGNSA. CDR3 sequence (DNA): TGTGCCAGCAGCTCCCCGCCAAGGGCGGGGGCGAACACTGAAGCTTTCTTT. Its translation is CASSSPPRAGANTEAFF.

V is TRBV7-2 and J is TRBJ2-3; D not certain. The CDR3 has 13 residues. Germline V gene data show CDR1 as SGHTA and CDR2 as FQGNSA. Trimming shortened V by 3 bases and J by 5 bases, and 9 bases separated the two germline ends. DNA for the CDR3: TGTGCCAGCAGCTTCCGATCCGGAGATACGCAGTATTTT. It encodes CASSFRSGDTQYF.

A few counts support this clonotype. The rearrangement joins TRBV5-1 to TRBJ2-7, with 7 bases lining up with TRBD2. V dropped 1 base and J dropped 1; count of bases not matched to a gene: 2. CDR1 is SGHRS, CDR2 YFSETQ, per germline. The CDR3 has 14 amino acids. CDR3 in amino acids: CASSLSGGSYEQYF. The CDR3 region has the DNA TGCGCCAGCAGCTTGTCGGGGGGATCCTACGAGCAGTACTTC.

The chain uses TRBV6-5 and TRBJ1-3; no clear D. This CDR3 has 17 residues. From germline, CDR1 is MNHEY and CDR2 SVGAGI. Trimming cost V 6 bases and J 0 bases, with 18 bases left between them. CDR3 region: CASSLTSRLISGNTIYF. DNA for the CDR3: TGTGCCAGCAGCTTGACTTCGAGACTGATCTCTGGAAACACCATATATTTT.

This clonotype was seen only a few times. The chain employs TRBV4-2 and TRBJ1-4; D is possibly TRBD1 (6 bases). The germline CDR1 and CDR2 sequences are LGHNA and YNFKEQ. V lost 0 bases to trimming and J lost 4 bases, with 12 bases between them. The CDR3 runs to 16 residues. The CDR3 DNA reads TGTGCCAGCAGCCAAGATCAGGACAGTCGTAATGAAAAACTGTTTTTT. This sequence encodes CASSQDQDSRNEKLFF.

This clonotype was observed a handful of times. The chain has TRBV3-1 and TRBJ2-1; D is uncertain. Germline CDR1 is LGHDT and CDR2 is YNNKEL (reference sequence). The CDR3 runs to 13 residues. Trimming took 1 base from V and 9 from J, leaving 10 bases between them. The CDR3 loop is CASSQGRPGEQFF. DNA for the CDR3: TGTGCCAGCAGCCAAGGGCGTCCCGGTGAGCAGTTCTTC.

The chain uses TRBV11-2 and TRBJ2-5, with 10 bases lining up with TRBD2. The germline V gene encodes CDR1 SGHAT and CDR2 FQNNGV. The V segment lost 5 bases and the J segment 3 bases; nucleotides outside the gene matches: 6. The length of the CDR3 is 15 residues. CDR3 sequence reads: CASSPGLAGEETQYF. Written as DNA, the CDR3 is TGTGCCAGCAGCCCAGGGCTAGCGGGGGAAGAGACCCAGTACTTC. Full variable domain (rest looked up from reference TRBV11-2 and TRBJ2-5): EAGVAQSPRYKIIEKRQSVAFWCNPISGHATLYWYQQILGQGPKLLIQFQNNGVVDDSQLPKDRFSAERLKGVDSTLKIQPAKLEDSAVYLCASSPGLAGEETQYFGPGTRLLVL.

V gene TRBV4-1 combines with J gene TRBJ1-2; the match to TRBD1 covers 7 bases. From germline, CDR1 is MGHRA and CDR2 YSYEKL. V was clipped by 1 base and J by 9 bases; unmatched bases: 5. The length of the CDR3 is 13 residues. In DNA, the CDR3 is TGCGCCAGCAGCCAAGTGGCAGGGGGGAGCTACACCTTC. This gives the protein CASSQVAGGSYTF.

This clonotype was seen many times. The chain joins TRBV18 to TRBJ2-7; perhaps TRBD1 as D (6 bases). Germline V lookup: CDR1 KGHSH, CDR2 LQKENI. V dropped 0 bases and J dropped 6 bases, with 9 bases sitting between them. The CDR3 covers 13 residues. CDR3 residues: CASSPPGQSEQYF. CDR3 coding DNA: TGTGCCAGCTCACCACCGGGACAAAGCGAGCAGTACTTC. Looking up the rest from reference TRBV18 and TRBJ2-7 gives the full variable domain: NAGVMQNPRHLVRRRGQEARLRCSPMKGHSHVYWYRQLPEEGLKFMVYLQKENIIDESGMPKERFSAEFPKEGPSILRIQQVVRGDSAAYFCASSPPGQSEQYFGPGTRLTVT.

In this sample, this clonotype turned up a few times. The V gene is TRBV6-2 or TRBV6-3, the J gene TRBJ2-5; D might be TRBD2 (6 bases). The germline V gene encodes CDR1 MNHEY and CDR2 SVGEGT. Trimming removed 2 bases from V and 3 bases from J, with 13 bases in between. The CDR3 covers 15 residues. CDR3 DNA: TGTGCCAGCAGTTACACAGGTCTAGCGAAAGAGACCCAGTACTTC. Translated, it gives CASSYTGLAKETQYF.

This clonotype was detected only a few times. The rearrangement links TRBV9 to TRBJ1-3; a possible D gene is TRBD1 (5 bases). Germline CDR1 and CDR2: SGDLS and YYNGEE. This CDR3 region has 16 residues. Between the trimmed V and J ends, which lost 6 bases and 5 bases, there was a span of 21 bases. CDR3 sequence reads: CASTAGQGRGRNTIYF. The DNA of the CDR3 is TGTGCCAGCACCGCGGGCCAGGGAAGGGGTCGAAACACCATATATTTT.

This clonotype was counted only a few times. This CDR3 reads CSVVDRLWGYTF. The DNA of the CDR3 is TGCAGCGTTGTCGACAGGCTGTGGGGCTACACCTTC. The chain is built from TRBV29-1 and TRBJ1-2; the D gene is possibly TRBD1 (6 bases). V was shortened by 4 bases and J by 8 bases, with 14 bases between the two germline ends. Germline lookup yields CDR1 SQVTM and CDR2 ANQGSEA. The CDR3 is 12 residues long.

This clonotype occurred many times. The rearrangement links TRBV2 to TRBJ2-5; the D is unclear. The CDR3 has 14 residues. The germline gives CDR1 SNHLY, CDR2 FYNNEI. Trimming pared 5 bases from V and 5 bases from J, leaving 15 bases between. DNA for the CDR3: TGTGCCAGCAGTCCTACACGGACCGGGGAGACCCAGTACTTC. Encoded protein: CASSPTRTGETQYF.

This chain uses TRBV7-6 with TRBJ1-1; D perhaps matches TRBD1 (6 bases). There are 15 residues in the CDR3. Germline lookup yields CDR1 SGHVS and CDR2 FNYEAQ. The germline V and J ends were trimmed by 5 bases and 1 base, with 14 bases remaining between them. CDR3 nucleotide sequence: TGTGCCAGCAGCCTTACGACAGGAGCGAACACTGAAGCTTTCTTT. Its translation: CASSLTTGANTEAFF.

The chain carries TRBV5-4 and TRBJ1-5, with D possibly TRBD1 on 6 matching bases. Between the trimmed V and J ends, which lost 3 bases and 3 bases, there was a span of 13 bases. This CDR3 contains 15 residues. Germline CDR1 is SGHNT and CDR2 is YYREEE (reference sequence). DNA of the CDR3: TGTGCCAGCAGCTGGGGCGGACAGATCAATCAGCCCCAGCATTTT. Encoded protein: CASSWGGQINQPQHF.

The sample holds many counts of this clonotype. The gene calls are TRBV11-2 and TRBJ1-4, with a tentative D call TRBD1 (5 bases). V shed 6 bases and J shed 0 bases, with 17 bases lying between them. CDR1 and CDR2 from the germline V gene are SGHAT and FQNNGV. CDR3 length: 17 residues. CDR3 coding DNA: TGTGCCAGCAGTGGGACGGGGCTGACGCCAACTAATGAAAAACTGTTTTTT. Amino acids: CASSGTGLTPTNEKLFF.

This clonotype appeared a few times. This sequence joins TRBV28 and TRBJ1-6; D uncertain. Trimming cost V 4 bases and J 8 bases, with 18 bases left between them. Germline lookup yields CDR1 MDHEN and CDR2 SYDVKM. This CDR3 is built from 16 residues. CDR3 sequence: CASSSPMGQAYSPLHF. CDR3 coding DNA: TGTGCCAGCAGTTCCCCCATGGGTCAGGCTTATTCACCCCTCCACTTT.

This clonotype was detected many times. V gene TRBV3-1 combines with J gene TRBJ2-3; 7 bases are a match to TRBD1. V gave up 0 bases and J gave up 5 bases; unmatched junction bases: 5. Germline V gives CDR1 LGHDT, CDR2 YNNKEL (reference sequence). The CDR3 has 15 residues. The CDR3 nucleotides are TGTGCCAGCAGCCAAGAAACGCAGGGGGTAGATACGCAGTATTTT. It specifies CASSQETQGVDTQYF.

J is TRBJ1-1 and V is TRBV29-1, with D unresolved. Trimming shortened V by 7 bases and J by 5 bases, and 14 bases separated the two germline ends. This CDR3 is built from 12 residues. CDR1 and CDR2 from the germline V gene are SQVTM and ANQGSEA. The CDR3 is CSAEVTVTEAFF. DNA of the CDR3: TGCAGCGCCGAGGTTACGGTTACTGAAGCTTTCTTT. The complete variable domain, with remaining parts taken from reference TRBV29-1 and TRBJ1-1, reads SAVISQKPSRDICQRGTSLTIQCQVDSQVTMMFWYRQQPGQSLTLIATANQGSEATYESGFVIDKFPISRPNLTFSTLTVSNMSPEDSSIYLCSAEVTVTEAFFGQGTRLTVV.

The rearrangement joins TRBV18 to TRBJ2-7; a weak D match, TRBD1 (5 bases). CDR3 length: 13 residues. Germline lookup yields CDR1 KGHSH and CDR2 LQKENI. Trimming pared 1 base from V and 2 bases from J, leaving 6 bases between. CDR3 protein: CASSPRTPYEQYF. CDR3 bases: TGTGCCAGCTCACCACGGACACCCTACGAGCAGTACTTC.

This clonotype was counted many times. The V and J genes are TRBV4-2 and TRBJ2-3; TRBD1 matches 9 bases. This CDR3 has 15 amino acids. Germline assignment: CDR1 LGHNA and CDR2 YNFKEQ. The ends lost 1 base at V and 3 bases at J; junction bases unmatched: 2. The CDR3 nucleotides read TGTGCCAGCAGCCAAGTCGGGACAGGGACAGATACGCAGTATTTT. This codes for CASSQVGTGTDTQYF.

This clonotype was recorded many times. V is TRBV11-2 and J is TRBJ2-7; 12 bases agree with TRBD1. Germline loops: CDR1 SGHAT, CDR2 FQNNGV. V shed 0 bases, J shed 2 bases, and the junction held 5 bases outside the gene matches. The CDR3 spans 17 residues. CDR3 DNA: TGTGCCAGCAGCTTAGATCAGGGACAGGGGGCCCCCTACGAGCAGTACTTC. Residues: CASSLDQGQGAPYEQYF. The variable domain in full, completed from reference TRBV11-2 and TRBJ2-7, reads EAGVAQSPRYKIIEKRQSVAFWCNPISGHATLYWYQQILGQGPKLLIQFQNNGVVDDSQLPKDRFSAERLKGVDSTLKIQPAKLEDSAVYLCASSLDQGQGAPYEQYFGPGTRLTVT.

This clonotype has more than one count but fewer than ten. This chain joins TRBV27 and TRBJ1-4; D gene unclear. The germline gives CDR1 MNHEY, CDR2 SMNVEV (reference sequence). The CDR3 has 17 residues. V was trimmed by 5 bases and J by 3 bases, leaving 19 bases between them. The CDR3 nucleotides read TGTGCCAGCAGTAACCTCTTACCGGGTCAACCTAATGAAAAACTGTTTTTT. Protein sequence: CASSNLLPGQPNEKLFF.

The rearrangement joins TRBV19 to TRBJ2-5; 9 bases fit TRBD2. The CDR3 spans 17 residues. Germline lookup yields CDR1 LNHDA and CDR2 SQIVND (reference sequence). The V and J ends lost 5 bases and 2 bases, in that order; junction bases with no gene match: 12. The CDR3 protein is CASSPRSSGNKQETQYF. The CDR3 nucleotides read TGTGCCAGTAGTCCCCGCTCTAGCGGGAACAAGCAAGAGACCCAGTACTTC.

The chain couples TRBV20-1 to TRBJ1-6; D not resolved. This CDR3 contains 12 residues. Per the germline V gene, CDR1 is DFQATT and CDR2 is SNEGSKA (reference sequence). Trimming shortened V by 0 bases and J by 9 bases, and 6 bases separated the two germline ends. The CDR3 DNA follows: TGCAGTGCTAGAGATAGGGTTTCACCCCTCCACTTT. Protein: CSARDRVSPLHF.

This clonotype appeared a few times. This sequence joins TRBV5-8 and TRBJ1-6, with 10 bases matching TRBD1. CDR1 and CDR2 (germline): SGHTS, YDEGEE. Trimming at V came to 5 bases and at J to 9 bases, leaving 5 bases not matched to a gene. The CDR3 length is 14 residues. CDR3 sequence reads: CASSWDRGRSPLHF. The CDR3 DNA reads as TGTGCCAGCAGTTGGGACAGGGGCCGTTCACCCCTCCACTTT.

The gene calls are TRBV19 and TRBJ2-2; D not certain. Trimming took off 0 bases at V and 8 bases at J, with 19 bases between the two ends. CDR1 is LNHDA and CDR2 is SQIVND in the germline V gene (reference sequence). The CDR3 is made up of 17 amino acids. The CDR3 loop reads CASSIDRGYPTAGELFF. CDR3 DNA: TGTGCCAGTAGTATAGATAGAGGATACCCCACCGCGGGGGAGCTGTTTTTT.

This rearrangement joins TRBV5-1 to TRBJ2-1, with 11 bases aligning to TRBD2. CDR1 SGHRS and CDR2 YFSETQ come from the germline V gene. CDR3 length: 15 residues. J gave up 9 bases and V 0 bases, and 5 bases lay outside the gene matches. CDR3 sequence reads: CASSLGEGTSGEQFF. Written as DNA, the CDR3 is TGCGCCAGCAGCTTGGGCGAAGGGACTAGCGGTGAGCAGTTCTTC.

The CDR3, as DNA: TGCAGTGCTAGACCCGGACAGGGGTCCTATGGCTACACCTTC. Encoded protein: CSARPGQGSYGYTF. The V gene is TRBV20-1, the J gene TRBJ1-2; 9 bases line up with TRBD1. Trimming at V came to 2 bases and at J to 4 bases, leaving 5 bases not matched to a gene. The CDR3 extends over 14 amino acids. CDR1 and CDR2 (germline): DFQATT, SNEGSKA (reference sequence).